The rows below give T cell receptor beta chains drawn from one sample of a study of Graves' ophthalmopathy and Graves' hyperthyroidism. Using its own MiXCR run on the multiplex PCR reads, TCRdb lists one record per CDR3 protein. The data show more than 300,000 distinct CDR3 sequences, with 17% seen just once and approximately 2.4% held by the top ten. Sample: peripheral blood. These receptors were taken from an adult woman with stable Graves' hyperthyroidism. Each CDR3 is given with its conserved first and last residue. Clone size is not always given. Where it is, it says once, few, many or a class for expanded clones.

clone_size	j_call	cdr3_length	v_call	cdr3_aa
many	TRBJ1-1	13	TRBV11-2	CASSLDLNTEAFF
many	TRBJ2-5	14	TRBV2	CATSLGEDQETQYF
many	TRBJ2-7	16	TRBV4-1	CASSQLPASGPYEQYF
many	TRBJ1-2	16	TRBV20-1	CSAQGQGGVGFYGYTF
.	TRBJ2-2	18	TRBV19	CASCRNGQGAIGTGELFF
few	TRBJ2-3	15	TRBV12-3/TRBV12-4	CASSFSGDRADTQYF
many	TRBJ1-3	17	TRBV5-1	CASSSNGQGHAGNTIYF
many	TRBJ1-5	15	TRBV30	CAWSVRGGSNQPQHF
many	TRBJ2-2	16	TRBV28	CASRTERTGWSGELFF
.	TRBJ1-1	13	TRBV12-3/TRBV12-4	CASLVQTNTEAFF
many	TRBJ2-7	11	TRBV20-1	CSAFLTGTDVF
few	TRBJ2-7	11	TRBV30	CAWSDPYEQHF
many	TRBJ1-1	14	TRBV7-2	CASSSQHMNTEAFF
many	TRBJ1-1	20	TRBV7-8	CASSSIEDRGSFLGRTEAFF
many	TRBJ2-7	14	TRBV29-1	CSVKGGGSLSEQYF
many	TRBJ2-7	15	TRBV7-2	CASSLGTSGRRGLYF
.	TRBJ1-3	15	TRBV12-3/TRBV12-4	CASSLPDQRGNTIYF
many	TRBJ2-7	17	TRBV20-1	CSATGTSGTQILYEQYF
.	TRBJ1-6	15	TRBV5-1	CASSTEGQGSSPLHF
many	TRBJ2-4	13	TRBV20-1	CSAGGPAKNIQYF
many	TRBJ2-7	15	TRBV20-1	CSARGGQASSYEQYF
many	TRBJ1-5	14	TRBV6-5	CASSYVVGAQPQHF
.	TRBJ2-2	14	TRBV6-1	CASGETEDTGELFF
many	TRBJ1-1	14	TRBV20-1	CSARPRGFDTEAFF
many	TRBJ2-7	18	TRBV25-1	CASSDINPGLGGSYEQYF